This T cell receptor (beta chain) derives from a study of blood T cell repertoires in COVID-19 (dated by TCRdb to 2019 to 2021). About the investigation overall: Collaborator samples came from the United States, Italy and Spain and covered acute and convalescent phases of COVID-19. The material from the prospective study consisted of cDNA or gDNA derived from T cells, B-cell-depleted T cells, or PBMCs. Deeply sampled blood TCRbeta repertoires from subjects exposed to, actively infected with, or recovered from COVID-19 were included in the dataset. A freely available public database, intended as a resource for researchers studying the immune response to SARS-CoV-2, is where the repertoires were released. Samples were obtained from the ongoing ImmuneRACE study (first 160 participants) and from 1,254 subjects provided by 6 global collaborators. Nearly every sample came with metadata listing a de-identified subject ID, COVID-19 status, age in years and sex. Where available, HLA class I and class II types were obtained from metadata supplied by the sample provider rather than from assay-based typing. What the research found in general, with its limitations: The amount of clinical and demographic metadata varied by source and participant and was provided uncurated.

Turning to this clone: What this receptor recognizes is not known. No much larger clone exists at a distance of one base, and base qualities are not known.

TCRbeta CDR3 regions were amplified from genomic DNA by means of the immunoSEQ Assay, a bias-controlled multiplex PCR. As for the original processing: Nucleated cell counts per sample were estimated from amplification of reference gene primers within the assay. To quantify the absolute abundance of each unique TCRbeta CDR3 rearrangement, sequence reads were collapsed and filtered. For each sample, productive Simpson clonality was calculated as the square root of Simpson's diversity index over productive rearrangements. This immuneACCESS table, as held by TCRdb, lists in-frame sequences with V and J called but not all clones. Of the missing ones, under half trace to an unresolved V gene in checked studies; the others have no known cause. The D gene and trimming were derived from the DNA, and the V and J assignments and clone size from that table. The table for this sample lists roughly 240,000 clones; about 80% of them were counted only once. The ten largest make up about 2% of the sample.

Whole blood was collected in K2EDTA tubes by collaborating institutions according to the institutions' own protocols. For TCRbeta analysis, collaborator samples were shipped as frozen whole blood, as isolated PBMCs, or as DNA extracted from either sample type. This clonotype originated in a woman aged 80 or older with acute or convalescent COVID-19. The specimen was peripheral blood.

The encoded CDR3 is CASSTRVDEQYF. In nucleotide form, the sequence is TGCGCCAGCAGTACTAGAGTGGACGAGCAGTACTTC. Recombination joined TRBV10-2 with TRBJ2-7; the D segment could be TRBD2, given 5 matching bases. As encoded in the germline V gene, CDR1 is WSHSY while CDR2 is SAAADI. Relative to germline, V is 5 bases shorter and J is 5 bases shorter, with 10 bases between their ends. The CDR3 contains 12 residues, cysteine and phenylalanine counted. Of the read, only the CDR3 DNA is kept; its 36 bases are in frame from base 1.